This TCR beta chain originates from a study of Ad26.COV2.S vaccination and SARS-CoV-2 variants. The assay was immunoSEQ multiplex PCR, and TCRdb's table has in-frame clones only and misses some. The sample has roughly 100,000 clones; roughly 80% are singletons. This clone was seen a handful of times. Its target is not known. Findings and caveats of the study: Breadth and depth estimates from TCRs may understate total T cell responses. Substantial post-vaccination breadth of spike-specific CD8+ and CD4+ T cell responses was reported.

Trimming pared 9 bases from V and 2 bases from J, leaving 10 bases between. Germline CDR1 is KGHDR and CDR2 is SFDVKD. CDR3 length: 12 residues. Specimen: peripheral blood, collected after recovery from COVID-19. The chain uses TRBV24-1 and TRBJ2-7; unclear D gene. The clonotype originates from a human donor who had recovered from COVID-19. CDR3 loop: CATGQTPYEQYF. The CDR3 DNA sequence: TGTGCCACCGGGCAGACTCCCTACGAGCAGTACTTC.